These T cell receptor beta chains were read from a single sample in a study of CD8 T cells in ankylosing spondylitis. TCRdb re-called the 5' RACE reads with MiXCR, one entry per CDR3 protein. The sample lists 400,000 or so distinct CDR3 sequences; roughly 26% were seen once. The specimen sequenced was blood, either unsorted or a sorted T cell fraction (not recorded which). Receptors originate from a male donor with ankylosing spondylitis. CDR3s leave out the opening cysteine and the closing phenylalanine or tryptophan. The order of the fields is CDR3 length, V gene, J gene, CDR3 protein.

CDR3 length: 12; V gene: TRBV10-1; J gene: TRBJ1-2; CDR3 protein: ASSEDGYNYGYT
CDR3 length: 13; V gene: TRBV5-1; J gene: TRBJ2-5; CDR3 protein: ASSYGDRLQETQY
CDR3 length: 15; V gene: TRBV20-1; J gene: TRBJ2-5; CDR3 protein: SARGLAGGGGQETQY
CDR3 length: 14; V gene: TRBV7-2; J gene: TRBJ1-4; CDR3 protein: ASSLGRTGSNEKLF
CDR3 length: 15; V gene: TRBV20-1; J gene: TRBJ2-3; CDR3 protein: CARDPNYAGRWDTQY
CDR3 length: 11; V gene: TRBV29-1; J gene: TRBJ1-5; CDR3 protein: SVRQGPDQPQH
CDR3 length: 13; V gene: TRBV20-1; J gene: TRBJ2-5; CDR3 protein: SARTSGRWLETQY
CDR3 length: 11; V gene: TRBV27; J gene: TRBJ1-1; CDR3 protein: ASSLSRGTEAF
CDR3 length: 14; V gene: TRBV12-3/TRBV12-4; J gene: TRBJ2-4; CDR3 protein: ASSPILGQGPFIQY
CDR3 length: 10; V gene: TRBV5-1; J gene: TRBJ2-1; CDR3 protein: ASGVEVQEQF
CDR3 length: 16; V gene: TRBV5-6; J gene: TRBJ2-3; CDR3 protein: ASSLAASGLGGTDTQY